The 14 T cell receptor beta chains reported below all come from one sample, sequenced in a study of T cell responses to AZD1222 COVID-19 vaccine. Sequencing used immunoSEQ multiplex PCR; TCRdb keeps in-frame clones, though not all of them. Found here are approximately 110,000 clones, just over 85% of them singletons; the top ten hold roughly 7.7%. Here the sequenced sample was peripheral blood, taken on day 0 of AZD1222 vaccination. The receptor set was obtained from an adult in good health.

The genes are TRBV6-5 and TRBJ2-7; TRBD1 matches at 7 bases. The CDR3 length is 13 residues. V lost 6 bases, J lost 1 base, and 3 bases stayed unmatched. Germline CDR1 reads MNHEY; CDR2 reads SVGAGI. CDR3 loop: CASRRDSSYEQYF. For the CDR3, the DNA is TGTGCCAGCAGAAGGGACAGTTCCTACGAGCAGTACTTC.

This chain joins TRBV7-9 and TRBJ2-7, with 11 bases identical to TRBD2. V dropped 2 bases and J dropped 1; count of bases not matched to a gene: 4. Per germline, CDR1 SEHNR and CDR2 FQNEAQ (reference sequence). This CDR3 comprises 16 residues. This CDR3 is CASSLNRLAGSYEQYF. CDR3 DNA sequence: TGTGCCAGCAGCTTAAACAGACTAGCGGGATCCTACGAGCAGTACTTC. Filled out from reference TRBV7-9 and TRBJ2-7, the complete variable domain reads DTGVSQNPRHKITKRGQNVTFRCDPISEHNRLYWYRQTLGQGPEFLTYFQNEAQLEKSRLLSDRFSAERPKGSFSTLEIQRTEQGDSAMYLCASSLNRLAGSYEQYFGPGTRLTVT.

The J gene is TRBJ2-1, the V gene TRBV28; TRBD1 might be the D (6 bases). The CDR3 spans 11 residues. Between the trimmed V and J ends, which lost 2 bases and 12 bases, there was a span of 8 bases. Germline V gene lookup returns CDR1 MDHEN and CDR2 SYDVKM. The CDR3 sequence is CASSLRDMQFF. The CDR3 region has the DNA TGTGCCAGCAGTTTACGGGACATGCAGTTCTTC.

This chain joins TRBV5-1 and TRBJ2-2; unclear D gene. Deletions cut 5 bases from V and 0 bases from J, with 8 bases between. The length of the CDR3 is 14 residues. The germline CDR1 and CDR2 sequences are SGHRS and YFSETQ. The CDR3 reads CASRGNSNTGELFF. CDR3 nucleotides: TGCGCCAGCAGGGGGAATTCGAACACCGGGGAGCTGTTTTTT.

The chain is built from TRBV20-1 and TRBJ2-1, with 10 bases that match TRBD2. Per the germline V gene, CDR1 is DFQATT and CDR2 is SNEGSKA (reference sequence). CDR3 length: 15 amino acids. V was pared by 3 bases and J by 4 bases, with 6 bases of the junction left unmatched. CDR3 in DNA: TGCAGTGCTAGTTCTAGCGGGAGAGGATACAATGAGCAGTTCTTC. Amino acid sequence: CSASSSGRGYNEQFF.

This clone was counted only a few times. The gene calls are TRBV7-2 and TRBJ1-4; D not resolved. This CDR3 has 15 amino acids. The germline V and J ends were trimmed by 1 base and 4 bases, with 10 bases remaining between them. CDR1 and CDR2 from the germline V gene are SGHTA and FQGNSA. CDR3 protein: CASSLGKMDNEKLFF. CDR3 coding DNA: TGTGCCAGCAGCTTAGGGAAGATGGATAATGAAAAACTGTTTTTT.

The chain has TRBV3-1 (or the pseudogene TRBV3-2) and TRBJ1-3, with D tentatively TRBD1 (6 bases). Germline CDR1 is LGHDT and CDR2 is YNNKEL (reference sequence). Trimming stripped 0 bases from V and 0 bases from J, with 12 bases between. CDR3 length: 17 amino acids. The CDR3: CASSQEGGLLSGNTIYF. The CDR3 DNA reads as TGTGCCAGCAGCCAAGAGGGGGGGCTCCTCTCTGGAAACACCATATATTTT.

The CDR3 protein is CASSSPGTTRYEQYF. The CDR3 region has the DNA TGTGCCAGCAGTTCACCCGGGACTACTCGATACGAGCAGTACTTC. This chain connects TRBV27 to TRBJ2-7; 7 bases are shared with TRBD2. V lost 4 bases to trimming and J lost 4 bases; unmatched junction nucleotides: 10. The CDR3 contains 15 residues. Germline CDR1 is MNHEY and CDR2 is SMNVEV (reference sequence).

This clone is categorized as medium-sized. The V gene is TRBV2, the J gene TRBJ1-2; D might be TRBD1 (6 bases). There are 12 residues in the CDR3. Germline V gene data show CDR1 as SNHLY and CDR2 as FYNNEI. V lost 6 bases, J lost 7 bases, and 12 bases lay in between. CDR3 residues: CASRWLGGGYTF. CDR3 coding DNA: TGTGCCAGCAGGTGGTTAGGGGGTGGCTACACCTTC.

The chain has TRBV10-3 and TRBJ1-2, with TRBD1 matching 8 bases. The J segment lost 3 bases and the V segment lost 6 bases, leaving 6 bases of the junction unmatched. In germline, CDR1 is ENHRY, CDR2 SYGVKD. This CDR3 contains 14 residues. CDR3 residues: CAIRKDRADYGYTF. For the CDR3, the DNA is TGTGCCATCAGAAAGGACAGGGCGGACTATGGCTACACCTTC.

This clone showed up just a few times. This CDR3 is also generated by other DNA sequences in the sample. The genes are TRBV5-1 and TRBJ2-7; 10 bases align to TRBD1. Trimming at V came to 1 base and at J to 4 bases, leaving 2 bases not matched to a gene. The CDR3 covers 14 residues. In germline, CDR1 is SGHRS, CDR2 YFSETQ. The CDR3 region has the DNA TGCGCCAGCAGCTTGCCGGACAGGGGGTACGAGCAGTACTTC. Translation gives CASSLPDRGYEQYF.

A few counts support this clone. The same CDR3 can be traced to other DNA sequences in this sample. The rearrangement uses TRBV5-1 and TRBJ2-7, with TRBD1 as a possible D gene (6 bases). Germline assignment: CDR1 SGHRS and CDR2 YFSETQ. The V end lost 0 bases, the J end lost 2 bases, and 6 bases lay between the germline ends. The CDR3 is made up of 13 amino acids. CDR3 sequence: CASSLGGPYEQYF. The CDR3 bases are TGCGCCAGCAGCTTGGGGGGGCCCTACGAGCAGTACTTC.

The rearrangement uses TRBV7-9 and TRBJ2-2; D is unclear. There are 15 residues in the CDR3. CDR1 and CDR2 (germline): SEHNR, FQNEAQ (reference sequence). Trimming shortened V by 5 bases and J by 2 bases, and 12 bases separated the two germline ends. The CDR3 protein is CASSPRAQNTGELFF. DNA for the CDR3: TGTGCCAGCAGCCCAAGGGCGCAAAACACCGGGGAGCTGTTTTTT.

CDR3 loop: CASSLQGGSTDTQYF. In DNA, the CDR3 is TGTGCCAGCAGCTTACAAGGTGGCAGTACAGATACGCAGTATTTT. The V call is TRBV7-2, the J call TRBJ2-3; D is unclear. The CDR3 totals 15 residues. Germline CDR1 SGHTA, CDR2 FQGNSA. V shed 2 bases and J shed 3 bases, with 12 bases lying between them.